The rows below give T cell receptor beta chains drawn from one sample of a study of control samples from healthy donors and cancer patients. Method: immunoSEQ multiplex PCR; TCRdb's copy keeps in-frame clones and lacks some. Of over 150,000 clones listed, about 94% were seen once; the top ten hold 5.5% to 6%. Material for sequencing was blood. These receptors were taken from a man aged 35 to 55 in good health. Both conserved end residues are part of each CDR3. The D gene is left open where the match is weak. Clone sizes are given selectively: once, few, many, or a class where the clone is expanded.

>TRBJ2-2|.|TRBV5-1|.
TGCGCCAGCAGCTTGGGCCGGGATCTGCGCGCCGGGGAGCTGTTTTTT
CASSLGRDLRAGELFF
>TRBJ2-5|.|TRBV7-2|.
TGTGCCAGCAGCTTAGCAGGTCCGTCAGGGTGGGAGACCCAGTACTTC
CASSLAGPSGWETQYF
>TRBJ1-5|.|TRBV7-9|.
TGTGCCAGCAGCTACGGGCCGGGACGGTCGGGTCTTCACCAGCATTTT
CASSYGPGRSGLHQHF
>TRBJ1-1|.|TRBV7-9|.
TGTGCCAGCAGCTTACAGGGGCACACTGAAGCTTTCTTT
CASSLQGHTEAFF
>TRBJ1-1|.|TRBV19|TRBD1
TGTGCCAGTAGCGGACAGGGAGTTGAAGCTTTCTTT
CASSGQGVEAFF
>TRBJ2-2|.|TRBV30|.
TGTGCCTGGAGTCCGGGCGGGGAGCTGTTTTTT
CAWSPGGELFF
>TRBJ1-6|.|TRBV4-1|.
TGCGCCAGCAGCCCCTTCCTTAATTCACCCCTCCACTTT
CASSPFLNSPLHF
>TRBJ2-3|.|TRBV4-3|.
TGCGCCAGCAGCCAAGATAGGCTGGGGGAAGGGGATACGCAGTATTTT
CASSQDRLGEGDTQYF
>TRBJ1-1|.|TRBV27|.
TGTGCCAGCAGTCCCCTCCGGACGAACACTGAAGCTTTCTTT
CASSPLRTNTEAFF
>TRBJ2-3|.|TRBV28|.
TGTGCCAGCAGTTTCCGTAGAACAGCGCCTGGGGCAGATACGCAGTATTTT
CASSFRRTAPGADTQYF
>TRBJ2-7|.|TRBV28|TRBD1
TGTGCCAGCCTTTACCGGGACAGGGGTATGAGAGAAACCTACGAGCAGTACTTC
CASLYRDRGMRETYEQYF
>TRBJ1-5|once|TRBV19|.
TGTGCCAGTAGCTTCCAGACCTATAGCAATCAGCCCCAGCATTTT
CASSFQTYSNQPQHF
>TRBJ1-2|.|TRBV27|.
TGTGCCAGCAGTGCAACCAGACAGGTCCCGTACACCTTC
CASSATRQVPYTF
>TRBJ1-1|.|TRBV7-9|.
TGTGCCAGCAGCTTTGAAGACCTGGGGCCTGAAGCTTTCTTT
CASSFEDLGPEAFF
>TRBJ1-5|.|TRBV7-9|.
TGTGCCAGCAGCTCGCCCGGGGAGCCCCAGCATTTT
CASSSPGEPQHF
>TRBJ2-7|.|TRBV6-5|.
TGTGCCAGCAGTTACGGGGGGGCCCTGTCCTACGAGCAGTACTTC
CASSYGGALSYEQYF
>TRBJ2-7|.|TRBV27|.
TGTGCCAGCAGTTTCGCCTACTCCTACGAGCAGTACTTC
CASSFAYSYEQYF
>TRBJ1-6|.|TRBV5-6|.
TGTGCCAGCAGCTTCACCAGGGATGGCAATTCACCCCTCCACTTT
CASSFTRDGNSPLHF
>TRBJ1-1|.|TRBV5-5|TRBD1
TGTGCCAGCAGCTTGGCCGAGAGGACAGGGGACACTGAAGCTTTCTTT
CASSLAERTGDTEAFF
>TRBJ1-5|.|TRBV5-6|TRBD1
TGTGCCAGCAGCTTTGGGACAGGGAATCAGCCCCAGCATTTT
CASSFGTGNQPQHF
>TRBJ2-2|.|TRBV30|TRBD1
TGTGCCTGGAATCGACAGGGGAACACCGGGGAGCTGTTTTTT
CAWNRQGNTGELFF
>TRBJ2-6|.|TRBV5-1|.
TGCGCCAGCAGCGTCACCCCAGGGTCTGGGGCCAACGTCCTGACTTTC
CASSVTPGSGANVLTF
>TRBJ1-1|.|TRBV5-1|.
TGCGCCAGCAGCTTGGGGCAGACCGTTGAAGCTTTCTTT
CASSLGQTVEAFF
>TRBJ1-5|.|TRBV18|TRBD1
TGTGCCAGCTCACCGACGGGACAGTATAATCAGCCCCAGCATTTT
CASSPTGQYNQPQHF
>TRBJ2-1|.|TRBV14|.
TGTGCCAGCAGCCCCCGTGGCGGCTCCCACAATGAGCAGTTCTTC
CASSPRGGSHNEQFF
>TRBJ1-5|.|TRBV27|TRBD1
TGTGCCAGCAGTTTTCGGGGACAGGGACGGATAAGCGGGCAGCCCCAGCATTTT
CASSFRGQGRISGQPQHF
>TRBJ1-5|.|TRBV5-5|.
TGTGCCAGCAGCCCCGGGTACCGGACAAATAGCAATCAGCCCCAGCATTTT
CASSPGYRTNSNQPQHF
>TRBJ1-5|.|TRBV19|.
TGTGCCAGTAGTCCCCGCAGGTACGGGCCCCAGCATTTT
CASSPRRYGPQHF
>TRBJ1-2|.|TRBV11-2|.
TGTGCCAGCAGCTTAGAGGTCGGTTTCGGCTACACCTTC
CASSLEVGFGYTF
>TRBJ2-1|.|TRBV7-2|TRBD2
TGTGCCAGCAGCTTAGTTGCCGCCCTAGCGGGAGCCTACAATGAGCAGTTCTTC
CASSLVAALAGAYNEQFF
>TRBJ2-2|.|TRBV7-2|.
TGTGCCAGCAGCCCCCAGTCCCTGGACACCGGGGAGCTGTTTTTT
CASSPQSLDTGELFF
>TRBJ1-2|.|TRBV7-9|TRBD1
TGTGCCAGCAGCACGGACAGGGACGATGGCTACACCTTC
CASSTDRDDGYTF
>TRBJ2-7|.|TRBV7-9|.
TGTGCCAGCAGCTTTGCAGGAAAGGAGCAGTACTTC
CASSFAGKEQYF
>TRBJ2-5|.|TRBV18|TRBD1
TGTGCCAGCTCACCCGGGACAGCGCGAGAGACCCAGTACTTC
CASSPGTARETQYF
>TRBJ2-3|once|TRBV5-1|.
TGCGCCAGCAGCTTGCGGTCACCTTACACAGATACGCAGTATTTT
CASSLRSPYTDTQYF
>TRBJ1-5|.|TRBV28|.
TGTGCCAGCAGACTCACCCACGAGCGGAATCAGCCCCAGCATTTT
CASRLTHERNQPQHF
>TRBJ2-7|once|TRBV4-3|.
TGCGCCAGCAGCCCTGGACGGGGAGCGTACGAGCAGTACTTC
CASSPGRGAYEQYF
>TRBJ1-2|.|TRBV15|.
TGTGCCACCAGCAGAGAGAACGCCTGGGGCTACACCTTC
CATSRENAWGYTF
>TRBJ1-2|.|TRBV27|TRBD1
TGTGCCAGCAGTTCGACAGGGGCCGCCTATGGCTACACCTTC
CASSSTGAAYGYTF
>TRBJ1-3|.|TRBV3-1/TRBV3-2|.
TGTGCCAGCAGCCAGGCTGGAAACACCATATATTTT
CASSQAGNTIYF
>TRBJ1-1|.|TRBV28|.
TGTGCCAGCAGTTTTTTGGGGGGAGGCACTGAAGCTTTCTTT
CASSFLGGGTEAFF
>TRBJ1-1|.|TRBV30|.
TGTGCCTGGAGTGTACGGGGGGGCACCAGCGCTTTCTTT
CAWSVRGGTSAFF
>TRBJ1-1|.|TRBV7-2|.
TGTGCCAGCAGCCAGGGGTCGGGACGGAACACTGAAGCTTTCTTT
CASSQGSGRNTEAFF
>TRBJ1-3|.|TRBV19|.
TGTGCCAGTATTTTGACAGCCTCTGGAAACACCATATATTTT
CASILTASGNTIYF
>TRBJ1-1|.|TRBV7-9|.
TGTGCCAGCAGCTTAGATCGCGGAGGGGGGACGGATGTGGCTTTCTTT
CASSLDRGGGTDVAFF
>TRBJ1-2|.|TRBV18|.
TGTGCCAGCTCACCGAAACAGAGATATGGCTACACCTTC
CASSPKQRYGYTF
>TRBJ1-6|.|TRBV6-6|.
TGTGCCAGCAGTTCCGGGACTCTTAATTCACCCCTCCACTTT
CASSSGTLNSPLHF
>TRBJ1-1|.|TRBV6-1|TRBD1
TGTGCCAGCAGGGACAGGGTACCAGCTGAAGCTTTCTTT
CASRDRVPAEAFF
>TRBJ2-7|.|TRBV6-5|.
TGTGCCAGCAGCTACATCGGGGGATACGAGCAGTACTTC
CASSYIGGYEQYF
>TRBJ1-1|.|TRBV5-1|TRBD1
TGCGCCAGCAGCGGCGGGACAGGGGCAGGTACTGAAGCTTTCTTT
CASSGGTGAGTEAFF
>TRBJ2-2|.|TRBV19|.
TGTGCCAGTAGTCTCGGGGCCCGGGAGCTGTTTTTT
CASSLGARELFF
>TRBJ1-2|.|TRBV7-2|.
TGTGCCAGCAGCACCTTAGTGGGCAGGCCTTTCTATGGCTACACCTTC
CASSTLVGRPFYGYTF
>TRBJ1-4|.|TRBV7-9|.
TGTGCCAGCAGCTTAATGCAGGCTAATGAAAAACTGTTTTTT
CASSLMQANEKLFF
>TRBJ1-2|.|TRBV27|.
TGTGCCAGCAGTGGATTAAGGGAGGAGTACGGCTACACCTTC
CASSGLREEYGYTF
>TRBJ2-4|.|TRBV25-1|.
TGTGCCAGCAGTGAAGGTCCGGGACAACAAAACATTCAGTACTTC
CASSEGPGQQNIQYF
>TRBJ1-1|.|TRBV5-4|TRBD1
TGTGCCAGCAGCTTGGGGACAGGGGTTTTCAGCACTGAAGCTTTCTTT
CASSLGTGVFSTEAFF
>TRBJ2-1|.|TRBV19|.
TGTGCCAGTTCCAGCAGTGGAGGTGGTGAGCAGTTCTTC
CASSSSGGGEQFF
>TRBJ1-5|.|TRBV5-5|.
TGTGCCAGCAGCTTAGGGGAGAGCAATCAGTCCCAGCATTTT
CASSLGESNQSQHF